These 17 T cell receptor beta chains share one sample of origin, sequenced in a study of blood T cell repertoires in COVID-19 (dated by TCRdb to 2018 to 2020). The library was obtained by the immunoSEQ multiplex PCR assay. TCRdb mirrors the immuneACCESS table, restricted to in-frame sequences. Some clones are absent from its copies; in checked studies, under half trace to an unresolved V gene, and the reason for the others is unknown. This sample is represented by roughly 210,000 clones; around 80% of them were singletons. The ten largest clones capture roughly a tenth of the sample. Sample: peripheral blood. The receptors derive from a woman older than 75 with COVID-19, enrolled during active disease.

This chain uses TRBV28 with TRBJ2-2, with D possibly TRBD1 on 6 matching bases. The V gene lost 6 bases and the J gene lost 8 bases, with 13 bases spanning the gap. Per the germline V gene, CDR1 is MDHEN and CDR2 is SYDVKM. The CDR3 is 13 residues long. CDR3 in DNA: TGTGCCAGCAGGCTCCAGGGGTCGGGGGAGCTGTTTTTT. Amino acids: CASRLQGSGELFF. The complete variable domain, with remaining parts taken from reference TRBV28 and TRBJ2-2, reads DVKVTQSSRYLVKRTGEKVFLECVQDMDHENMFWYRQDPGLGLRLIYFSYDVKMKEKGDIPEGYSVSREKKERFSLILESASTNQTSMYLCASRLQGSGELFFGEGSRLTVL.

The chain has TRBV5-1 and TRBJ2-3; TRBD2 agrees at 13 bases. Germline CDR1 SGHRS, CDR2 YFSETQ. There are 19 residues in the CDR3. The J segment lost 9 bases and the V segment lost 0 bases, leaving 16 bases of the junction unmatched. The CDR3 sequence: CASSLGPSQTSGGQYTQYF. DNA of the CDR3: TGCGCCAGCAGCTTGGGGCCCTCACAGACTAGCGGGGGGCAGTACACGCAGTATTTT.

V usage is TRBV7-9 and J usage is TRBJ2-6; TRBD1 agrees at 12 bases. CDR1 is SEHNR, CDR2 FQNEAQ, per germline (reference sequence). The CDR3 is 18 residues long. V was clipped by 5 bases and J by 2 bases; unmatched bases: 7. This CDR3 is CASSNAGTGGAGANVLTF. CDR3 sequence (DNA): TGTGCCAGCAGCAACGCCGGGACAGGGGGCGCTGGGGCCAACGTCCTGACTTTC.

The CDR3 bases are TGTGCCAGCAGTGAAGCTTACAGTACGCAGTACGTC. This encodes CASSEAYSTQYV. This chain links TRBV6-1 with TRBJ2-7; D is unclear. The CDR3 spans 12 residues. Trimming cost V 0 bases and J 9 bases, with 9 bases left between them. Germline CDR1 and CDR2: MNHNS and SASEGT.

The chain links TRBV19 to TRBJ1-5, with TRBD1 identical over 7 bases. Germline trimming cut 5 bases from V and 6 bases from J; bases unmatched to any gene: 10. The CDR3 runs to 15 residues. CDR1 and CDR2 from the germline V gene are LNHDA and SQIVND (reference sequence). CDR3 protein: CASSPQTGKGQPQHF. As DNA, the CDR3 is TGTGCCAGTAGTCCCCAGACAGGGAAAGGTCAGCCCCAGCATTTT. The full variable domain, in which reference TRBV19 and TRBJ1-5 provide the parts outside the CDR3, is DGGITQSPKYLFRKEGQNVTLSCEQNLNHDAMYWYRQDPGQGLRLIYYSQIVNDFQKGDIAEGYSVSREKKESFPLTVTSAQKNPTAFYLCASSPQTGKGQPQHFGDGTRLSIL.

CDR3 sequence: CASRRTGLATDTQYF. Here the CDR3 DNA reads TGTGCCAGCAGGAGGACAGGACTAGCCACAGATACGCAGTATTTT. The genes are TRBV2 and TRBJ2-3, with TRBD2 as a possible D gene (8 bases). Germline V CDR1 and CDR2: SNHLY, FYNNEI. The CDR3 sequence is 15 residues long. V dropped 6 bases and J dropped 2 bases, with 15 bases sitting between them.

The chain joins TRBV6-2 or TRBV6-3 to TRBJ2-3; 9 nucleotides agree with TRBD2. CDR1 is MNHEY and CDR2 is SVGEGT in the germline V gene. After removal of 6 bases from V and 1 base from J, the junction contained 8 bases not matched to a gene. This CDR3 region has 16 residues. CDR3 residues: CASSPGLALGTDTQYF. In nucleotides, the CDR3 is TGTGCCAGCAGCCCGGGACTAGCCTTGGGCACAGATACGCAGTATTTT.

The chain carries TRBV27 and TRBJ2-7, with D perhaps TRBD2 (6 bases). Germline V gene lookup returns CDR1 MNHEY and CDR2 SMNVEV (reference sequence). Between the trimmed V and J ends, which lost 4 bases and 5 bases, there was a span of 18 bases. This CDR3 spans 15 amino acids. The CDR3 DNA sequence: TGTGCCAGCAGTTCCCGTCGCAGTACGGGGGACGAGCAGTACTTC. As protein: CASSSRRSTGDEQYF.

The chain has TRBV25-1 and TRBJ1-3, with a possible D match to TRBD1 (6 bases). Trimming took off 8 bases at V and 4 bases at J, with 15 bases between the two ends. In germline, CDR1 is MGHDK, CDR2 SYGVNS. This CDR3 comprises 14 residues. The CDR3 sequence is CASGSGTSGNTIYF. CDR3 DNA: TGTGCCAGCGGATCCGGGACAAGCGGAAACACCATATATTTT.

This clone occurred a few times. The rearrangement links TRBV5-5 to TRBJ1-3; 7 nucleotides agree with TRBD1. CDR3 length equals 15 residues. V gave up 3 bases and J gave up 7 bases; unmatched junction bases: 10. Germline lookup yields CDR1 SGHKS and CDR2 YYEKEE (reference sequence). The CDR3 nucleotides are TGTGCCAGCAGCTACAGGACAGGCACTTGGAACACCATATATTTT. Its translation is CASSYRTGTWNTIYF.

The chain employs TRBV11-2 and TRBJ1-1; D is unresolved. V lost 4 bases and J lost 3, with 12 bases in between. Germline values: CDR1 SGHAT, CDR2 FQNNGV. The CDR3 is made up of 14 amino acids. The DNA for the CDR3 is TGTGCCAGCAGCTGGGAGGGCCGTTACACTGAAGCTTTCTTT. It specifies CASSWEGRYTEAFF. The variable domain in full, with the rest retrieved from reference TRBV11-2 and TRBJ1-1, is EAGVAQSPRYKIIEKRQSVAFWCNPISGHATLYWYQQILGQGPKLLIQFQNNGVVDDSQLPKDRFSAERLKGVDSTLKIQPAKLEDSAVYLCASSWEGRYTEAFFGQGTRLTVV.

V usage is TRBV20-1 and J usage is TRBJ2-1; TRBD1 matches at 8 bases. Germline-derived CDR1 and CDR2 are DFQATT and SNEGSKA (reference sequence). J gave up 7 bases and V 3 bases, and 8 bases lay outside the gene matches. The CDR3 runs to 14 residues. The CDR3 sequence is CSASSPGGMNEQFF. CDR3 bases: TGCAGTGCTAGTAGTCCAGGGGGCATGAATGAGCAGTTCTTC.

The V and J genes are TRBV7-3 and TRBJ1-1, with D maybe TRBD1 (6 bases). Germline-derived CDR1 and CDR2 are SGHTA and FQGTGA. The CDR3 extends over 13 amino acids. Trimming stripped 4 bases from V and 4 bases from J, with 10 bases between. CDR3 bases: TGTGCCAGCAGCTCCAGGGGTGGCACTGAAGCTTTCTTT. Translated, it gives CASSSRGGTEAFF.

The DNA of the CDR3 is TGCGCCAGCAGCCCAACCGGGACAGTTTATGGCTACACCTTC. It encodes CASSPTGTVYGYTF. The chain employs TRBV4-1 and TRBJ1-2; TRBD1 aligns across 7 bases. The trim removed 4 bases at V and 5 bases at J, leaving 7 bases unmatched. Germline V gives CDR1 MGHRA, CDR2 YSYEKL. The CDR3 has 14 residues.

The V call is TRBV6-5, the J call TRBJ1-1; D not certain. The CDR3 length is 15 residues. Germline V CDR1 and CDR2: MNHEY, SVGAGI. V lost 5 bases and J 1 base, leaving 14 bases between the germline ends. The CDR3 DNA reads TGTGCCAGCAGTACCCCCGGAGCTTCGAACACTGAAGCTTTCTTT. Encoded protein: CASSTPGASNTEAFF.

The chain recombines TRBV14 with TRBJ1-1; D is ambiguous. The germline V gene encodes CDR1 SGHDN and CDR2 FVKESK. V gave up 1 base and J gave up 1 base, with 7 bases separating them. The CDR3 contains 14 residues. The CDR3 DNA sequence: TGTGCCAGCAGCCAAGGGCCGCAGAACACTGAAGCTTTCTTT. Translating gives CASSQGPQNTEAFF.

This clone was seen a handful of times. The CDR3 region is CASSTYSAGAFF. DNA of the CDR3: TGTGCCAGTAGTACATACAGTGCAGGAGCTTTCTTT. The J gene is TRBJ1-1, the V gene TRBV19; no clear D gene. V dropped 4 bases and J dropped 10 bases, with 13 bases sitting between them. The CDR3 runs 12 residues. Germline CDR1 is LNHDA and CDR2 is SQIVND (reference sequence).